This T cell receptor beta chain stems from a study of vaccination effects on CD4 cells after COVID-19. At the level of the study: ViraFEST assay sequencing came after antigen-specific CD4+ T cells were expanded with viral peptide pools.

Notes on the study in general: Cross-reactivity with common cold coronaviruses was shown by only 1 of 255 vaccine-induced clones in healthy vaccinees. Small numbers of convalescent patients limited the study. It also lacked early post-infection timepoints.

Profiled with immunoSEQ multiplex PCR; TCRdb holds only in-frame clones, not every one. Found here are about 38,000 clones, roughly 82% of them singletons; the top ten hold approximately 3%. The CDR3 has 16 residues. Germline V lookup: CDR1 SGHTA, CDR2 FQGTGA. Trimming took off 2 bases at V and 2 bases at J, with 10 bases between the two ends. Culture proceeded for under twelve days, and CD4+ T cells were then isolated. The healthy vaccine recipients, who had no prior SARS-CoV-2 infection, showed negative nucleocapsid antibodies. In regard to this clone: Its antigen is undetermined.

The chain links TRBV7-3 to TRBJ2-6, with D tentatively TRBD1 or TRBD2 (5 bases each). The sequence derives from a human donor who received a COVID-19 vaccine. Sequenced material: CD4+ T cells from PBMCs cultured without peptide, taken before COVID-19 vaccination. The CDR3 loop is CASSLAGGTGANVLTF. The CDR3 region has the DNA TGTGCCAGCAGCTTAGCTGGGGGTACTGGGGCCAACGTCCTGACTTTC.